This T cell receptor (beta chain) was recorded in a study of graft-versus-host responses after intestinal transplantation. Study-wide findings and caveats: Patients with graft-donor T cell macrochimerism had high graft-versus-host to host-versus-graft clonal ratios in allografts.

Regarding this clone: What it recognizes is unknown. At one of its ends the junction is not consistent with the germline gene, which may arise from a read error.

The repertoire was sequenced with immunoSEQ multiplex PCR; TCRdb's copy has only in-frame clones and lacks some. The table shows more than 85,000 clones, with roughly 91% occurring only once. This clonotype originated in a human donor who received an intestinal transplant. This specimen was unstimulated CD8+ T cells sorted from spleen or lymph node cells, taken before intestinal transplant.

This CDR3 is CASSTLRTGGNSPPHF. CDR3 DNA: TGTGCCAGTAGTACACTCAGGACAGGTGGAAATTCACCCCCCCACTTT. The J gene is TRBJ1-6, the V gene TRBV19; 7 nucleotides match TRBD1. This CDR3 has 16 residues. Germline V gene sequence: CDR1 LNHDA, CDR2 SQIVND (reference sequence).